This entry concerns a single TCR beta chain. Looked up from germline, CDR1 is MDHEN and CDR2 is SYDVKM. This CDR3 has 15 residues. After removal of 1 base from V and 5 bases from J, the junction contained 8 bases not matched to a gene. The data were produced by immunoSEQ multiplex PCR, yet TCRdb's version contains in-frame clones alone and is incomplete. This sample has tens of thousands of clones, with about 88% found just once. The sample comes from a study of OX40 agonist ivuxolimab in advanced cancers. V is TRBV28 and J is TRBJ2-7; 7 positions match TRBD2. Sample: CD4+ or CD8+ T cells sorted from blood, taken in a trial of the OX40 agonist ivuxolimab. The TCR was taken from an adult with an advanced solid tumor such as melanoma, head and neck, liver or kidney cancer. The CDR3 nucleotides are TGTGCCAGCAGTTTATACCCCGTAGCGGGCAACGAGCAGTACTTC. Residues: CASSLYPVAGNEQYF.